What follows are 5 T cell receptor beta chains derived from one specimen sequenced in a study of human T cells and chemical hapten exposure (dated by TCRdb to the early 2020s). What the time point label conveys for this sample: pre-sensitization, week 0. The label giving this sample's treatment or condition can be read as: therapeutic diphenylcyclopropenone sensitization with weekly scalp DPC. To prepare the library, RACE was applied. The sequencer was a NextSeq 500. The public reads were quality trimmed at Q25 with fastp and then assembled into clones with MiXCR by TCRdb, keeping productive beta chains. When rows share a CDR3 protein, they turn into one entry using the most common DNA and genes. Recorded for this sample are 300,000 to 450,000 distinct CDR3 sequences; 5.1% of them occurred a single time. 2.6% of the sample is held by the ten biggest clonotypes. Sequenced material: whole blood, taken in connection with sensitization to the hapten diphenylcyclopropenone (DPC). The receptors come from a woman in her fifties or sixties with alopecia areata. Some clones in this sample may be carry-over from other donors' samples.

The sample holds many counts of this clonotype. The chain joins TRBV6-5 to TRBJ1-1; D might be TRBD1 (6 bases). V was trimmed by 3 bases and J by 7 bases, leaving 12 bases between them. In germline, CDR1 is MNHEY, CDR2 SVGAGI. The CDR3 is 13 residues long. CDR3 nucleotide sequence: TGTGCCAGCAGTTATCGGGGGGCTGATGAAGCTTTCTTT. It encodes CASSYRGADEAFF.

The table lists this clonotype with many counts. The rearrangement links TRBV7-9 to TRBJ1-1, with D possibly being TRBD1 (5 bases). This CDR3 contains 17 residues. V was pared by 3 bases and J by 0 bases, with 17 bases between. CDR1 and CDR2 (germline): SEHNR, FQNEAQ (reference sequence). The CDR3 region has the DNA TGTGCCAGCAGCTTTGGGGGAATTGACAGCCTGAACACTGAAGCTTTCTTT. Its translation: CASSFGGIDSLNTEAFF.

This clonotype was counted only a few times. This chain links TRBV28 with TRBJ2-3; 8 positions agree with TRBD1. J lost 3 bases, V lost 5 bases, and 10 bases had no gene match. CDR3 length: 16 amino acids. Germline-derived CDR1 and CDR2 are MDHEN and SYDVKM. CDR3 bases: TGTGCCAGCAGTCCCTCGAGGTACAGGGGGACAGATACGCAGTATTTT. It specifies CASSPSRYRGTDTQYF. Full variable domain (rest looked up from reference TRBV28 and TRBJ2-3): DVKVTQSSRYLVKRTGEKVFLECVQDMDHENMFWYRQDPGLGLRLIYFSYDVKMKEKGDIPEGYSVSREKKERFSLILESASTNQTSMYLCASSPSRYRGTDTQYFGPGTRLTVL.

This clonotype turned up a few times. A read error is possible here, since a much larger clone lies one base away. This chain uses TRBV27 with TRBJ1-5, with D hard to call. Trimming cost V 2 bases and J 3 bases, with 5 bases left between them. The CDR3 runs 13 residues. Germline values: CDR1 MNHEY, CDR2 SMNVEV (reference sequence). The CDR3 here is CASSLVANQPQHF. Written as DNA, the CDR3 is TGTGCCAGCAGTTTAGTGGCCAATCAGCCCCAGCATTTT.

This clonotype was detected ten times or more. The genes are TRBV27 and TRBJ2-2; no firm D call. The CDR3 consists of 13 residues. Germline V gene data show CDR1 as MNHEY and CDR2 as SMNVEV (reference sequence). Deletions cut 4 bases from V and 1 base from J, with 4 bases between. The CDR3 spells CASSWMNTGELFF. Here the CDR3 DNA reads TGTGCCAGCAGTTGGATGAACACCGGGGAGCTGTTTTTT.